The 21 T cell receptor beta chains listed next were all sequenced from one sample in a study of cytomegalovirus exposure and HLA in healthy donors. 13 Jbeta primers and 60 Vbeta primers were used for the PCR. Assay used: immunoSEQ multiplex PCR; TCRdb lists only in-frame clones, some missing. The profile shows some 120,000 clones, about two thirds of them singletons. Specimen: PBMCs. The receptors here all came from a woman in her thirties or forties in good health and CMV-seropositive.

CDR3 DNA: TGCGCCAGCAGCCAAGGTGGGGGGGCCCCATACACAGATACGCAGTATTTT. Encoded protein: CASSQGGGAPYTDTQYF. The chain combines TRBV4-3 with TRBJ2-3; possibly TRBD2 for D (7 bases). The germline V gene has CDR1 LGHNA and CDR2 YSLEER. CDR3 length: 17 amino acids. V shed 1 base and J shed 2 bases, with 16 bases lying between them.

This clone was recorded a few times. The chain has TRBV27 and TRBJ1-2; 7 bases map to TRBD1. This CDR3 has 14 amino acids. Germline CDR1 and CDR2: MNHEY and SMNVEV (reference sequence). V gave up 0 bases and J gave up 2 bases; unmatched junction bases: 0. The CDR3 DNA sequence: TGTGCCAGCAGTTTATCAGGGGGCAACTATGGCTACACCTTC. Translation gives CASSLSGGNYGYTF.

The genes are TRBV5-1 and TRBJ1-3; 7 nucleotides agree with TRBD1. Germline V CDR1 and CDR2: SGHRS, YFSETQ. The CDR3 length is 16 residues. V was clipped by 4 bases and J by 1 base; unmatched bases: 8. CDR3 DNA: TGCGCCAGCAGCCAACTCACGACAGGGTCTGGAAACACCATATATTTT. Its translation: CASSQLTTGSGNTIYF.

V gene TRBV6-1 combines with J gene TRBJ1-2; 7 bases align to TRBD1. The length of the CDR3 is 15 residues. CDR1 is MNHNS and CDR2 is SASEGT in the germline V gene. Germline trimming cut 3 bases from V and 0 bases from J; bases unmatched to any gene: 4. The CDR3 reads CASSEWTGANYGYTF. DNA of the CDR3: TGTGCCAGCAGTGAGTGGACAGGAGCTAACTATGGCTACACCTTC.

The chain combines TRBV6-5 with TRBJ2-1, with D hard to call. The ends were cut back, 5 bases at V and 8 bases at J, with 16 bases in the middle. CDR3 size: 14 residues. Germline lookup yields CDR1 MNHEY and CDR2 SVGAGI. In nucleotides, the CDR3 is TGTGCCAGCAGTCAGACCTCTCCTCGGGATGAGCAGTTCTTC. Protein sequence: CASSQTSPRDEQFF.

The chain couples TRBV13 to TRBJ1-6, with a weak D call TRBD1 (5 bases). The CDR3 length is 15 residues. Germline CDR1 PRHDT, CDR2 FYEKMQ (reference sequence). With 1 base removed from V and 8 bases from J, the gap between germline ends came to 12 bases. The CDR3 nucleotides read TGTGCCAGCAGCTTAGAAACCGGGGGTTATTCACCCCTCCACTTT. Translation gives CASSLETGGYSPLHF.

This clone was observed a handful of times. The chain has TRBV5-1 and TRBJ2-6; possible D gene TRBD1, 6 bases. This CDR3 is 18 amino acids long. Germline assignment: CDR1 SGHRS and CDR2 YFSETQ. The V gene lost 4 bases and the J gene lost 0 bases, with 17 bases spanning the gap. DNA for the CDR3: TGCGCCAGCAGCATACAGGGTTCGTTCGGCTCTGGGGCCAACGTCCTGACTTTC. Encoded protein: CASSIQGSFGSGANVLTF. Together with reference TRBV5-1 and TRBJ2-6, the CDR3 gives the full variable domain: KAGVTQTPRYLIKTRGQQVTLSCSPISGHRSVSWYQQTPGQGLQFLFEYFSETQRNKGNFPGRFSGRQFSNSRSEMNVSTLELGDSALYLCASSIQGSFGSGANVLTFGAGSRLTVL.

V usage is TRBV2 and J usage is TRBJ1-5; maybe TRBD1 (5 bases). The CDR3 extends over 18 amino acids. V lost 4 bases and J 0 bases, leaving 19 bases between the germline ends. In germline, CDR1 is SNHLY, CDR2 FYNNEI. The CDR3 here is CASSAHRSNSYSNQPQHF. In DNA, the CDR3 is TGTGCCAGCAGTGCTCACAGGTCTAATTCCTATAGCAATCAGCCCCAGCATTTT.

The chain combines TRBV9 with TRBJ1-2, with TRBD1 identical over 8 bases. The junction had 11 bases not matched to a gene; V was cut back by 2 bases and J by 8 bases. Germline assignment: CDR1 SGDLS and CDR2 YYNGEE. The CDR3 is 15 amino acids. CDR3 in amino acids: CASSVLDQGAVGYTF. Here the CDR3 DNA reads TGTGCCAGCAGCGTTTTGGATCAGGGGGCCGTCGGCTACACCTTC.

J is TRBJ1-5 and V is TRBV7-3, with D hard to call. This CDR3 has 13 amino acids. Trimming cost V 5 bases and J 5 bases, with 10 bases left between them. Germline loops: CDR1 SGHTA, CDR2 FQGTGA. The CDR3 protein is CASSPSPDQPQHF. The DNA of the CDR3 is TGTGCCAGCAGCCCTTCCCCCGATCAGCCCCAGCATTTT.

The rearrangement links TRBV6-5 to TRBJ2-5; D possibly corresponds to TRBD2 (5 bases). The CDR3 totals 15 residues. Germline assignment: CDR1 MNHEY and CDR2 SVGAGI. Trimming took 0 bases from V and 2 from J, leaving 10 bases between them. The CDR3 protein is CASSYSITGQETQYF. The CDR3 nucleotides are TGTGCCAGCAGTTACTCGATAACGGGGCAAGAGACCCAGTACTTC.

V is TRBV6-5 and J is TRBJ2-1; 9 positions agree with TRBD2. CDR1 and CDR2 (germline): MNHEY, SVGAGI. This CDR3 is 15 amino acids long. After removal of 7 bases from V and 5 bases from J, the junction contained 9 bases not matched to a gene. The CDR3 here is CASTLGTSWDNEQFF. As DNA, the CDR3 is TGTGCCAGCACCCTGGGGACTAGCTGGGACAATGAGCAGTTCTTC.

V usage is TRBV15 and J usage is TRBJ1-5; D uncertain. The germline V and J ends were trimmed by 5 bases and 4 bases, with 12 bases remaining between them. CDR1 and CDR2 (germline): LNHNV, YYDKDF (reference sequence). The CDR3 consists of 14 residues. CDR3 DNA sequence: TGTGCCACCAGCTTGTACCGGGGTAATCAGCCCCAGCATTTT. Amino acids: CATSLYRGNQPQHF.

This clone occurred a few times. DNA for the CDR3: TGTGCCAGCAGCCAAGGGAGGACTGAAGCTTTCTTT. This gives the protein CASSQGRTEAFF. The chain joins TRBV5-4 to TRBJ1-1; D is unclear. The CDR3 has 12 residues. The germline V and J ends were trimmed by 4 bases and 5 bases, with 9 bases remaining between them. Germline CDR1 reads SGHNT; CDR2 reads YYREEE (reference sequence).

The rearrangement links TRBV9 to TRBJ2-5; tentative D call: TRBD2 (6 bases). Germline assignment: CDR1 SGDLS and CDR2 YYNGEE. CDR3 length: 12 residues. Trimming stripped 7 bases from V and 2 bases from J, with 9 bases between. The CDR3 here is CASGGAQETQYF. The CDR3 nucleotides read TGTGCCAGCGGCGGGGCGCAAGAGACCCAGTACTTC.

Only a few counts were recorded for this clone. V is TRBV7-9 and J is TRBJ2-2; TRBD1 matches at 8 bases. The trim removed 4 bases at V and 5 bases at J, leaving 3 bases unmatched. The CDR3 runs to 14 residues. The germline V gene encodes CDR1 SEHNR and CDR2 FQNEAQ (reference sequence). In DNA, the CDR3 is TGTGCCAGCAGCTCGACAGGGGTGACCGGGGAGCTGTTTTTT. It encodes CASSSTGVTGELFF.

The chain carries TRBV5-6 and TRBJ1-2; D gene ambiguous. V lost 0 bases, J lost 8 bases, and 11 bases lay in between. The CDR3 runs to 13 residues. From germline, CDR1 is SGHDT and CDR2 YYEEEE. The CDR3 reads CASSLAEPGGYTF. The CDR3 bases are TGTGCCAGCAGCTTGGCCGAGCCCGGGGGCTACACCTTC.

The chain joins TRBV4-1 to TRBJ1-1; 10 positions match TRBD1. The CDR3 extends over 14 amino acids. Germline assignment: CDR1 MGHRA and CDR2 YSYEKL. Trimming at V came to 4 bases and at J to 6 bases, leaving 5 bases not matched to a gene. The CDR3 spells CASSRTGQGAEAFF. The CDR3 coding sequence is TGCGCCAGCAGCCGCACCGGACAGGGGGCTGAAGCTTTCTTT.

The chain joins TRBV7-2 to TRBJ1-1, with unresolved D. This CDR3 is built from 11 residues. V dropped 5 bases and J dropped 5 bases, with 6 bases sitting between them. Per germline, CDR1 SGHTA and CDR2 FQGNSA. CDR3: CASSQRTEAFF. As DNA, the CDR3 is TGTGCCAGCAGCCAGAGGACTGAAGCTTTCTTT.

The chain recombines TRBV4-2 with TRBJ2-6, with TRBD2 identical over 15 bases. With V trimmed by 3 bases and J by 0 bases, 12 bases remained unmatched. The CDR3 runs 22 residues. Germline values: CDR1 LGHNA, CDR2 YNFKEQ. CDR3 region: CASSHPSLGLAGGASGANVLTF. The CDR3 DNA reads TGTGCCAGCAGCCATCCCAGCCTCGGACTAGCGGGGGGGGCCTCTGGGGCCAACGTCCTGACTTTC.

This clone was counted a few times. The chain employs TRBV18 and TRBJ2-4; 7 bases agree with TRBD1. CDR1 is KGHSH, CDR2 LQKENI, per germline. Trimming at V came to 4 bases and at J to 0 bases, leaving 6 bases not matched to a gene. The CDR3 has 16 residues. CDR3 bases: TGTGCCAGCTCACGGACAGGAAATCTAGCCAAAAACATTCAGTACTTC. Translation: CASSRTGNLAKNIQYF.